A single T cell receptor beta chain is shown here with its context. The data belong to a study of T cell changes during pregnancy in multiple sclerosis. TCRdb's table, derived via immunoSEQ multiplex PCR, lists solely in-frame clones and lacks some. Here the sample spans around 31,000 clones, roughly 86% being singletons. The length of the CDR3 is 14 residues. The junction had 6 bases not matched to a gene; V was cut back by 1 base and J by 4 bases. CDR1 is GTSNPN and CDR2 is SVGIG in the germline V gene (reference sequence). V usage is TRBV30 and J usage is TRBJ2-7; 8 nucleotides align to TRBD2. The clonotype originates from a female donor with multiple sclerosis, enrolled in a pregnancy study. Here the sequenced sample was CD8+ T cells from peripheral blood mononuclear cells, taken in the first trimester of pregnancy. The CDR3 coding sequence is TGTGCCTGGAGTGAACGGGAGGGTGTATACGAGCAGTACTTC. It codes for CAWSEREGVYEQYF.